This is a list of T cell receptor beta chains from one sample in a study of shared clonotypes between healthy human individuals. Sequencing used immunoSEQ multiplex PCR; TCRdb keeps in-frame clones, though not all of them. The sample holds about 1 million clones, roughly 80% seen once. The sequenced material came from memory CD4+ T cells sorted from blood. The receptor set was obtained from a man in his late teens or twenties in good health. CDR3s include the opening cysteine and the closing phenylalanine or tryptophan. Each record gives: V gene, CDR3 protein.

V gene: TRBV5-8
CDR3 protein: CASSLGRASGTYEQYF

V gene: TRBV10-1
CDR3 protein: CASSVGDLGDETQYF

V gene: TRBV18
CDR3 protein: CASSGLSSTDTQYF

V gene: TRBV11-3
CDR3 protein: CASSRGPSLDTQYF

V gene: TRBV6-1
CDR3 protein: CASSAESGLYGYTF

V gene: TRBV7-8
CDR3 protein: CASSLVGGGGEKLFF

V gene: TRBV7-2
CDR3 protein: CASSLRPVGQFLGELFF

V gene: TRBV6-1
CDR3 protein: CASSILTVNTEAFF

V gene: TRBV6-5
CDR3 protein: CASTNGGYNEQFF

V gene: TRBV18
CDR3 protein: CASSPITGSDEQFF

V gene: TRBV7-8
CDR3 protein: CASSLAGGTKNIQYF

V gene: TRBV7-9
CDR3 protein: CASSPEAGGGAGNTGELFF

V gene: TRBV18
CDR3 protein: CASSPTTGVDTQYF

V gene: TRBV28
CDR3 protein: CAIGVFGTANYGYTF

V gene: TRBV19
CDR3 protein: CASSILGTLAQHF

V gene: TRBV19
CDR3 protein: CASSIGSYTDTQYF